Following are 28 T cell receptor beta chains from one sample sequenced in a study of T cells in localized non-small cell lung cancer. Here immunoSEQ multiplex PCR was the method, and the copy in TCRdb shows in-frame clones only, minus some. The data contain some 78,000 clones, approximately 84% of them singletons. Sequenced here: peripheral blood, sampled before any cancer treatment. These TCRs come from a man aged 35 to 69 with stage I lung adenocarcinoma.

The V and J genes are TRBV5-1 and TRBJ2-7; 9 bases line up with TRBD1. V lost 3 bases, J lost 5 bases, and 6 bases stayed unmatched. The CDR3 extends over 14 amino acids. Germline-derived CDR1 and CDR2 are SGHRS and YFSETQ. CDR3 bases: TGCGCCAGCAGCTGGCGACAGGGGGGTGACGAGCAGTACTTC. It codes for CASSWRQGGDEQYF.

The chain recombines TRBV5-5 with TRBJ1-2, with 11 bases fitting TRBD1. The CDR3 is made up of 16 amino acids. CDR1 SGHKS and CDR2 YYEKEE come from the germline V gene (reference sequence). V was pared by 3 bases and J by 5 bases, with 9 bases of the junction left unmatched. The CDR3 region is CASSSNPGQGGYGYTF. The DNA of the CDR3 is TGTGCCAGCAGCTCAAATCCGGGACAGGGGGGATATGGCTACACCTTC.

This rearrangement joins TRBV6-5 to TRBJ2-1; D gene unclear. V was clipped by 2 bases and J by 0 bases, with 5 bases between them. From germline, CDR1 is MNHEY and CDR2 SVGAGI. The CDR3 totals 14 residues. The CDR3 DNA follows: TGTGCCAGCAGTTACAGGAGCTCCTACAATGAGCAGTTCTTC. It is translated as CASSYRSSYNEQFF.

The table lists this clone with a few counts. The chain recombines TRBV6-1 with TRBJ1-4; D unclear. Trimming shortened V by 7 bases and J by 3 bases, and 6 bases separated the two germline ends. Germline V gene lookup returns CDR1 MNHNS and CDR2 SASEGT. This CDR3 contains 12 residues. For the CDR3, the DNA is TGTGCCAGCAAATTGGCTAATGAAAAACTGTTTTTT. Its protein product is CASKLANEKLFF.

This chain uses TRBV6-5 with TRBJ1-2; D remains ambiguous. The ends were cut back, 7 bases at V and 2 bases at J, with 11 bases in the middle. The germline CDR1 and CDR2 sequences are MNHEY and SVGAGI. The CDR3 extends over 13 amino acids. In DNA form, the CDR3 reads TGTGCCAGCAAGCGGGCCGCGAACTATGGCTACACCTTC. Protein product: CASKRAANYGYTF.

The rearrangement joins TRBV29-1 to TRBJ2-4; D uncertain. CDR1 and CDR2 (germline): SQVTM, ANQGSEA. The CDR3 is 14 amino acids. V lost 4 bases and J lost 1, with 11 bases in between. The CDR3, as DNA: TGCAGCGTTGTTGGTGCGAACGCCAAAAACATTCAGTACTTC. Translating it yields CSVVGANAKNIQYF.

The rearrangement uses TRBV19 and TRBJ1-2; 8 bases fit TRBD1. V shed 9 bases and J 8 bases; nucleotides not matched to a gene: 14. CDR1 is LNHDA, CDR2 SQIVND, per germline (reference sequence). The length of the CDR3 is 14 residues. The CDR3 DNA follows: TGTGCCAGCCTCTCGACAGGGGCTGGATCAGGCTACACCTTC. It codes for CASLSTGAGSGYTF.

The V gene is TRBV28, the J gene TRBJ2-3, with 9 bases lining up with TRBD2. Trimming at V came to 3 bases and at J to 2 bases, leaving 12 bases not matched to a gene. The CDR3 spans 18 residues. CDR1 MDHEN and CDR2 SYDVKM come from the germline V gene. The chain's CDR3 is CASSLAGGPGPLTDTQYF. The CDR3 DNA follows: TGTGCCAGCAGTTTGGCGGGAGGGCCGGGCCCTCTCACAGATACGCAGTATTTT.

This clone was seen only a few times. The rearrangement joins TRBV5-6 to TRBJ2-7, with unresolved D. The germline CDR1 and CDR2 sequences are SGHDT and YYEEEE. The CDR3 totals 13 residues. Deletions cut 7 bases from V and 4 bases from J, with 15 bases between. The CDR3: CASLLLGEYEQYF. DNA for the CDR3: TGTGCCAGCCTCCTGCTAGGCGAATACGAGCAGTACTTC.

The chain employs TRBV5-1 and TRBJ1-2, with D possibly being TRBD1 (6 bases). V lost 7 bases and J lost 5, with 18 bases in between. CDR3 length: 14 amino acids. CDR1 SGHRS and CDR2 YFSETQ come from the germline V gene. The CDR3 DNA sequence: TGCGCCAGCGGGTTAATGGACAGCAGATATGGCTACACCTTC. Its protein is CASGLMDSRYGYTF.

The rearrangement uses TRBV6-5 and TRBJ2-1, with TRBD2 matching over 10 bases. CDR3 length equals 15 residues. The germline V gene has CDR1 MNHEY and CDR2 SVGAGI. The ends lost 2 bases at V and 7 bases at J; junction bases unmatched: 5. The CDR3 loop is CASSYGLAGGNEQFF. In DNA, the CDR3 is TGTGCCAGCAGTTACGGGTTAGCGGGAGGTAATGAGCAGTTCTTC.

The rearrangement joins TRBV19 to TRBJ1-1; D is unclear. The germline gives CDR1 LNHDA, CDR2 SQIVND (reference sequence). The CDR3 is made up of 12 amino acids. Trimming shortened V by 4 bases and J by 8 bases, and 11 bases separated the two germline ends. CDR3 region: CASSSTYPEAFF. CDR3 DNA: TGTGCCAGTAGTAGCACCTACCCCGAAGCTTTCTTT.

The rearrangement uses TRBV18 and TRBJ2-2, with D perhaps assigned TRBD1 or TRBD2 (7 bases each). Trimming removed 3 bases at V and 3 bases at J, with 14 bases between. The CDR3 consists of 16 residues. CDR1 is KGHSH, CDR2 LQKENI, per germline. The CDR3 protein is CASSPFRGGDTGELFF. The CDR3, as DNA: TGTGCCAGCTCACCCTTCAGGGGGGGAGACACCGGGGAGCTGTTTTTT.

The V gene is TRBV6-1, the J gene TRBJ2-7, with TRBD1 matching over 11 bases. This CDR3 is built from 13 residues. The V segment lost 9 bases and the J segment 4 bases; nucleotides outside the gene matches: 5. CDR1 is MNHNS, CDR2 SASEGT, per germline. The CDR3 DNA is TGTGCCAGTCACGGGACAGGGGGTTACGAGCAGTACTTC. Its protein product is CASHGTGGYEQYF.

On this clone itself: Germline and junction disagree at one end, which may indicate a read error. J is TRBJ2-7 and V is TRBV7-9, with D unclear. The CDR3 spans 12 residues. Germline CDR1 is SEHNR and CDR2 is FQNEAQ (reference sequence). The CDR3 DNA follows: TGTGCCAGCAGCTTAGACGAGTCCCGTCTTCGCTTC. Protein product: CASSLDESRLRF. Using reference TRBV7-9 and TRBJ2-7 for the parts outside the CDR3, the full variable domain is DTGVSQNPRHKITKRGQNVTFRCDPISEHNRLYWYRQTLGQGPEFLTYFQNEAQLEKSRLLSDRFSAERPKGSFSTLEIQRTEQGDSAMYLCASSLDESRLRFGPGTRLTVT.

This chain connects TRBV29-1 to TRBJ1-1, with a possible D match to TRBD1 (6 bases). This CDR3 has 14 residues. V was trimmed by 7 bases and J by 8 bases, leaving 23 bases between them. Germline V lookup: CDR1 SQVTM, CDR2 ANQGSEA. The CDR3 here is CSAQPTGAFTEAFF. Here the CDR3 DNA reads TGCAGCGCCCAGCCCACGGGGGCGTTTACCGAAGCTTTCTTT.

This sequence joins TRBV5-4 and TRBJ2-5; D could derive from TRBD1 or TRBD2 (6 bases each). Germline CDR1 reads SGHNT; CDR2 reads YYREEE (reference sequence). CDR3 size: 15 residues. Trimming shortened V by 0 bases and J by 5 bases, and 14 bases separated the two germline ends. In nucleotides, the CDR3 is TGTGCCAGCAGCTTGGCCAAACAGGGACTGGAGACCCAGTACTTC. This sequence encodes CASSLAKQGLETQYF.

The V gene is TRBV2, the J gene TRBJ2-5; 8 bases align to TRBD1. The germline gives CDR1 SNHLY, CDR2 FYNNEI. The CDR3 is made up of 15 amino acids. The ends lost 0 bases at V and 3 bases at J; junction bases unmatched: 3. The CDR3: CASSEAWTGKETQYF. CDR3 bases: TGTGCCAGCAGTGAAGCGTGGACAGGGAAAGAGACCCAGTACTTC.

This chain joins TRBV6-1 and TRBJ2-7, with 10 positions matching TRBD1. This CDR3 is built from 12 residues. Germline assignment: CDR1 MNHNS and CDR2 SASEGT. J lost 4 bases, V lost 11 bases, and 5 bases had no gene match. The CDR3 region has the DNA TGTGCCGGTCGGGACAGGGGTTACGAGCAGTACTTC. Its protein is CAGRDRGYEQYF.

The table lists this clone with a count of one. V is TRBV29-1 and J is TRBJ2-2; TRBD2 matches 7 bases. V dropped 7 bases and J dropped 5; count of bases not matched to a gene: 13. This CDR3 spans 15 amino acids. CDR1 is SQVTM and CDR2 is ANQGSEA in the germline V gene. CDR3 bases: TGCAGCGCTTCAAGGGCCTGGGAGGGGACCGGGGAGCTGTTTTTT. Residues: CSASRAWEGTGELFF.

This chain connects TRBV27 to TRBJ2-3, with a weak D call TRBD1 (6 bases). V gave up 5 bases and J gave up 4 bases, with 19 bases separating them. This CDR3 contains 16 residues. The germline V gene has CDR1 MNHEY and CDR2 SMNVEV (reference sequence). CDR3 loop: CASSRVGARAPDTQYF. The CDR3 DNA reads TGTGCCAGCAGTCGAGTGGGGGCGCGGGCCCCAGATACGCAGTATTTT.

CDR3 residues: CASSINPGQGTHGGTYNEQFF. CDR3 coding DNA: TGTGCCAGTAGTATAAATCCGGGACAGGGTACTCACGGGGGTACCTACAATGAGCAGTTCTTC. The V and J genes are TRBV19 and TRBJ2-1; 9 bases fit TRBD1. This CDR3 comprises 21 residues. Per the germline V gene, CDR1 is LNHDA and CDR2 is SQIVND (reference sequence). V lost 2 bases to trimming and J lost 2 bases; unmatched junction nucleotides: 19.

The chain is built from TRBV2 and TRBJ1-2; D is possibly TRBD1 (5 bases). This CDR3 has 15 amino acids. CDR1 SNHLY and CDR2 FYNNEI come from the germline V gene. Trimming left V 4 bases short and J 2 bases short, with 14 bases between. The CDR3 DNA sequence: TGTGCCAGCAGTGGGACCAAGGGGAAAAACTATGGCTACACCTTC. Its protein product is CASSGTKGKNYGYTF.

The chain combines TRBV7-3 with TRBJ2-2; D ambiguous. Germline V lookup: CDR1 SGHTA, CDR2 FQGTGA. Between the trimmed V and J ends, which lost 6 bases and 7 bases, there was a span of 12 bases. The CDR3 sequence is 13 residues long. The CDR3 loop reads CASSLLSNGELFF. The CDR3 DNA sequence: TGTGCCAGCAGTCTCCTTTCTAACGGGGAGCTGTTTTTT. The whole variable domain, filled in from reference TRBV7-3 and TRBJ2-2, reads GAGVSQTPSNKVTEKGKYVELRCDPISGHTALYWYRQSLGQGPEFLIYFQGTGAADDSGLPNDRFFAVRPEGSVSTLKIQRTERGDSAVYLCASSLLSNGELFFGEGSRLTVL.

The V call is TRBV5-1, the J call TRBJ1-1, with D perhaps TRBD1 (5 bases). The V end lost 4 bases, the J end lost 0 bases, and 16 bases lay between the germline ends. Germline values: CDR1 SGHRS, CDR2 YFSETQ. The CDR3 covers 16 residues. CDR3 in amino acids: CASSLTTRVMNTEAFF. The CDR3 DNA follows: TGCGCCAGCAGCCTAACCACCAGGGTGATGAACACTGAAGCTTTCTTT.

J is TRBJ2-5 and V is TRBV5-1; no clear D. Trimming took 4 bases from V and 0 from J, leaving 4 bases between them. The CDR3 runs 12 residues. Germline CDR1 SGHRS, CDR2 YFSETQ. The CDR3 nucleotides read TGCGCCAGCAGCGTAAACCAAGAGACCCAGTACTTC. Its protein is CASSVNQETQYF.

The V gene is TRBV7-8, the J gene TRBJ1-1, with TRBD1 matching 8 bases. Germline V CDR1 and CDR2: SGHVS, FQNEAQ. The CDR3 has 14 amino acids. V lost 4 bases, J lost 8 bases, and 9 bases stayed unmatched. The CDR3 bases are TGTGCCAGCAGCTCCAACTCGGACAGGGCGGAAGCTTTCTTT. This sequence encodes CASSSNSDRAEAFF. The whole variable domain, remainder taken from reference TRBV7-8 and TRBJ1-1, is GAGVSQSPRYKVAKRGQDVALRCDPISGHVSLFWYQQALGQGPEFLTYFQNEAQLDKSGLPSDRFFAERPEGSVSTLKIQRTQQEDSAVYLCASSSNSDRAEAFFGQGTRLTVV.

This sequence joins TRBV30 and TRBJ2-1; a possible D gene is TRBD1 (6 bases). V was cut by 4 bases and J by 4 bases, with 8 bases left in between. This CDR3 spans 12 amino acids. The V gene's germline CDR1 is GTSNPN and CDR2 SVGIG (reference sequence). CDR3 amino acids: CAWMDSYNEQFF. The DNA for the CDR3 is TGTGCCTGGATGGACAGTTACAATGAGCAGTTCTTC.